This T cell receptor (beta chain) was sequenced during a study of graft-versus-host responses after intestinal transplantation listed by TCRdb under 2021. Looking at the study overall: The transplants that recipients received were multivisceral, liver-intestinal, or isolated intestinal. Anti-thymocyte globulin induction was given to all recipients, followed by maintenance tacrolimus and steroids for about 3 years. After intestinal transplantation, graft-versus-host and host-versus-graft alloreactive T cell clones in the graft, circulation and bone marrow were tracked using bulk TCR-beta CDR3 sequencing. Alloreactive clones were identified by sequencing pre-transplant mixed lymphocyte reaction products and comparing them with unstimulated pre-transplant donor and recipient T cells. A cohort of about two dozen intestinal transplant recipients, including one retransplant, was enrolled, and a few patients lacking pretransplant specimens were excluded. Donor T cell macrochimerism was defined as a peak of at least 4% donor T cells among recipient peripheral blood mononuclear cells. Rather than being sequenced by the commercial service, samples from three later patients were sequenced in-house on an Illumina MiSeq and processed with MiXCR. General conclusions and limits of the study: In patients with donor T cell macrochimerism, the allografts had high GvH to HvG T cell clonal ratios. GvH clones were detected in recipient bone marrow, and some of these GvH clones were observed earlier in ileal mucosa or blood, consistent with an intestinal mucosal origin. The relatively low number and heterogeneity of intestinal transplant patients limited the conclusions. Early after transplant, declines in HvG clones were associated with peak levels of circulating GvH clones.

Worth noting for this clone: Its antigen remains unidentified. Base qualities are not recorded, but no much larger clone differs from it by a single base.

The CDR3, cysteine through phenylalanine, is 14 amino acids long. The read is trimmed to its CDR3 DNA, 42 bases read in frame from base 1. Receptor libraries were prepared by the immunoSEQ multiplex PCR assay. In most patients, genomic DNA was isolated using the Qiagen DNeasy Blood and Tissue Kit and sent frozen to Adaptive Biotechnologies for TCR sequencing. For most patients, genomic DNA was subjected to high-throughput TCR-beta CDR3 sequencing by Adaptive Biotechnologies. As for how the authors treated the data: TCR sequencing data were retrieved from Adaptive's ImmunoSEQ software for 15 to 20 patients, whereas three other patients were processed with MiXCR and VDJtools. To correct CD4 versus CD8 sorting errors, any sequence found in both subsets at a frequency ratio below 5:1 was removed. CDR3 nucleotide sequences shared by donor and recipient were removed because the origin of these sequences could not be assigned. To be classed as alloreactive, a clone needed at least 2-fold expansion over unstimulated cells and a minimum CFSE-low frequency of 0.002% (template counts) or 0.001% (read counts). Clones were considered mappable if detected in sequenced pre-transplant spleen, lymph node, or MLR CFSE-low populations of the donor or recipient. The cumulative frequency of alloreactive clones was calculated as a percentage of all sequences, weighted by copy number. TCRdb took over this immuneACCESS table, retaining in-frame rearrangements with V and J assigned. Such tables are incomplete; in checked studies, under half of the missing clones stem from an unresolved V gene, and the remainder is unexplained. D and trimming come from the DNA, and the V and J calls and clone size come from that table. The sample includes more than 95,000 clones, with 90% to 95% observed a single time. The ten most abundant clones make up roughly 1% of the sample.

The time point tag for this specimen amounts to: cells obtained before transplantation from donor or recipient. CD3+CD4+ and CD3+CD8+ populations were FACS-sorted from unstimulated pre-transplant donor and recipient cells taken from spleen or lymph nodes. The sample here was unstimulated CD8+ T cells sorted from spleen or lymph node cells, taken before intestinal transplant. This TCR was sampled from a human donor who received an intestinal transplant. The chain links TRBV12-1 with TRBJ2-5; the table's D gene call, TRBD1, was not cross checked with the DNA. TRBV12-1 is deemed a pseudogene. In nucleotides, the sequence is TGTGCCAGCAGCTTTGCGCAGGGTGGAGAGACCCAGTACTTC. This yields the protein CASSFAQGGETQYF.